Presented here are 27 T cell receptor beta chains from one specimen sequenced in a study of cytomegalovirus exposure and HLA in healthy donors (dated by TCRdb to about 2017). The library was built by means of the immunoSEQ multiplex PCR assay. For the multiplex PCR, a mixture combining 60 forward primers for TCR Vbeta segments and 13 reverse primers for TCR Jbeta segments was used. Sourced from immuneACCESS, this table was stored by TCRdb with only in-frame sequences that have V and J called. A share of the clones is absent; for the studies checked, an unresolved V gene accounts for under half, and the remainder has no known explanation. The sample table records about 100,000 clones; approximately 81% of these occur just once. Approximately 14% of the sample comes from the top ten. Sequenced: PBMCs. Source of these receptors: a male donor in good health and CMV-seropositive.

This chain links TRBV5-1 with TRBJ2-3; D is perhaps TRBD1 (7 bases). The germline CDR1 and CDR2 sequences are SGHRS and YFSETQ. With 3 bases removed from V and 3 bases from J, the gap between germline ends came to 11 bases. This CDR3 has 14 residues. The CDR3: CASSWEDRTDTQYF. In DNA, the CDR3 is TGCGCCAGCAGCTGGGAGGACAGGACAGATACGCAGTATTTT.

The chain has TRBV5-4 and TRBJ2-2; 15 bases are shared with TRBD2. Germline CDR1 is SGHNT and CDR2 is YYREEE (reference sequence). The CDR3 consists of 18 residues. Trimming removed 4 bases from V and 5 bases from J; junction bases left unmatched: 9. CDR3 DNA: TGTGCCAGCAGCCAAGGACTAGCGGGGGGGCCTAGAACCGGGGAGCTGTTTTTT. Protein product: CASSQGLAGGPRTGELFF. Using reference TRBV5-4 and TRBJ2-2 for the parts outside the CDR3, the full variable domain is ETGVTQSPTHLIKTRGQQVTLRCSSQSGHNTVSWYQQALGQGPQFIFQYYREEENGRGNFPPRFSGLQFPNYSSELNVNALELDDSALYLCASSQGLAGGPRTGELFFGEGSRLTVL.

The chain combines TRBV27 with TRBJ1-2; 7 bases agree with TRBD1. Germline CDR1 is MNHEY and CDR2 is SMNVEV (reference sequence). J was trimmed by 7 bases and V by 0 bases; bases with no gene match: 2. This CDR3 comprises 13 residues. This CDR3 is CASSLSTGLGYTF. The CDR3 DNA reads as TGTGCCAGCAGTTTATCGACAGGGCTTGGCTACACCTTC.

The chain has TRBV6-1 and TRBJ2-5; the D is unclear. Trimming shortened V by 3 bases and J by 2 bases, and 7 bases separated the two germline ends. Germline CDR1 MNHNS, CDR2 SASEGT. This CDR3 region has 13 residues. CDR3 region: CASSEIEQETQYF. CDR3 DNA sequence: TGTGCCAGCAGTGAGATAGAGCAAGAGACCCAGTACTTC.

The chain joins TRBV10-3 to TRBJ2-1; TRBD1 matches at 8 bases. V was clipped by 2 bases and J by 5 bases; unmatched bases: 8. CDR3 length: 16 amino acids. CDR1 and CDR2 from the germline V gene are ENHRY and SYGVKD. CDR3 in amino acids: CAISEPSQGADNEQFF. The CDR3, as DNA: TGTGCCATCAGTGAGCCTAGTCAGGGGGCCGACAATGAGCAGTTCTTC.

About this clone itself: Other DNA sequences within the sample encode an identical CDR3. The gene calls are TRBV18 and TRBJ1-5, with TRBD1 matching 8 bases. CDR3 length: 13 amino acids. The V segment lost 5 bases and the J segment 4 bases; nucleotides outside the gene matches: 1. In germline, CDR1 is KGHSH, CDR2 LQKENI. CDR3 residues: CASSTGGNQPQHF. The CDR3 DNA reads TGTGCCAGCTCAACAGGGGGAAATCAGCCCCAGCATTTT.

A word on this clone: Different DNA sequences within this sample yield the same CDR3. The chain couples TRBV5-6 to TRBJ2-7; TRBD1 matches at 10 bases. This CDR3 is 14 amino acids long. Germline loops: CDR1 SGHDT, CDR2 YYEEEE. Losses at the gene ends were 3 bases for V and 2 bases for J; bases not matched to a gene: 2. The CDR3 region is CASSSGTGAYEQYF. The DNA of the CDR3 is TGTGCCAGCAGCTCGGGGACAGGGGCCTACGAGCAGTACTTC.

The DNA of the CDR3 is TGCGCCAGCAGCCAAGAGTTTCCGCGAAGAGAGACCCAGTACTTC. This gives the protein CASSQEFPRRETQYF. This chain links TRBV4-3 with TRBJ2-5; D is uncertain. CDR1 and CDR2 from the germline V gene are LGHNA and YSLEER. V was cut by 0 bases and J by 4 bases, with 12 bases left in between. The CDR3 spans 15 residues.

The gene calls are TRBV11-2 and TRBJ2-3, with D maybe TRBD2 (7 bases). The CDR3 spans 17 residues. V dropped 0 bases and J dropped 2 bases, with 15 bases sitting between them. CDR1 is SGHAT, CDR2 FQNNGV, per germline. CDR3 in DNA: TGTGCCAGCAGCTTAGATCTTGGGGGGGCCTTCACAGATACGCAGTATTTT. It is translated as CASSLDLGGAFTDTQYF.

This rearrangement joins TRBV14 to TRBJ1-2; tentative D call: TRBD1 (5 bases). V dropped 0 bases and J dropped 6 bases, with 17 bases sitting between them. This CDR3 has 16 residues. Germline CDR1 SGHDN, CDR2 FVKESK. As DNA, the CDR3 is TGTGCCAGCAGCCAAGATAGCGGGGGGTATCGCGATGGCTACACCTTC. Protein sequence: CASSQDSGGYRDGYTF.

This chain uses TRBV6-1 with TRBJ2-5, with 8 bases fitting TRBD2. The J call may be wrong; the DNA end is better matched by TRBJ2-7. Germline V gene lookup returns CDR1 MNHNS and CDR2 SASEGT. The CDR3 extends over 14 amino acids. The CDR3, as DNA: TGTGCCAGCTTTAAAGGACTAGCCCTCTACGAGCAGTACTTC. Protein: CASFKGLALYEQYF.

The chain couples TRBV2 to TRBJ2-5; D ambiguous. TRBJ2-7 matches the DNA end more closely, so the J call is doubtful. Germline V CDR1 and CDR2: SNHLY, FYNNEI. The CDR3 extends over 11 amino acids. Here the CDR3 reads CASSRSYEQYF. CDR3 nucleotides: TGTGCCAGCAGTCGCTCCTACGAGCAGTACTTC.

V is TRBV30 and J is TRBJ1-2; unclear D gene. The germline V gene has CDR1 GTSNPN and CDR2 SVGIG (reference sequence). Trimming shortened V by 5 bases and J by 0 bases, and 7 bases separated the two germline ends. CDR3 length equals 12 residues. The CDR3 loop is CAWEGTNYGYTF. CDR3 bases: TGTGCCTGGGAGGGAACTAACTATGGCTACACCTTC.

CDR3 coding DNA: TGTGCCAGCACCCCGCCTAGCGGGGGGGCCTACGAGCAGTACTTC. This codes for CASTPPSGGAYEQYF. The chain combines TRBV6-6 with TRBJ2-7, with 12 positions matching TRBD2. The germline V gene encodes CDR1 MNHNY and CDR2 SVGAGI (reference sequence). J gave up 2 bases and V 7 bases, and 6 bases lay outside the gene matches. The CDR3 totals 15 residues.

The V and J genes are TRBV19 and TRBJ1-2; TRBD1 agrees at 7 bases. Germline V gene lookup returns CDR1 LNHDA and CDR2 SQIVND (reference sequence). This CDR3 region has 13 residues. J was trimmed by 2 bases and V by 8 bases; bases with no gene match: 5. For the CDR3, the DNA is TGTGCCAGTGCTGACAGGGTCAACTATGGCTACACCTTC. Protein: CASADRVNYGYTF.

Note on this clone: The same CDR3 is also encoded by other DNA sequences in this sample. This chain links TRBV29-1 with TRBJ1-1, with TRBD1 identical over 9 bases. The CDR3 contains 12 residues. Germline trimming cut 6 bases from V and 3 bases from J; bases unmatched to any gene: 2. Germline CDR1 and CDR2: SQVTM and ANQGSEA. CDR3 amino acids: CSVRTGDTEAFF. The CDR3 region has the DNA TGCAGCGTAAGGACAGGGGACACTGAAGCTTTCTTT.

V is TRBV10-3 and J is TRBJ2-6, with 7 bases aligning to TRBD1. CDR1 is ENHRY, CDR2 SYGVKD, per germline. This CDR3 is 15 amino acids long. The V and J ends lost 5 bases and 0 bases, in that order; junction bases with no gene match: 1. In nucleotides, the CDR3 is TGTGCCATCAGTAACAGGGGCTCTGGGGCCAACGTCCTGACTTTC. Protein: CAISNRGSGANVLTF.

This sequence joins TRBV6-6 and TRBJ2-2, with 9 bases matching TRBD1. V gave up 6 bases and J gave up 8 bases; unmatched junction bases: 13. The CDR3 runs 16 residues. Germline V lookup: CDR1 MNHNY, CDR2 SVGAGI (reference sequence). In nucleotides, the CDR3 is TGTGCCAGCAGACAGGGGGCGAGGTGGTCGTGGGGGGAGCTGTTTTTT. Translating gives CASRQGARWSWGELFF.

This chain uses TRBV6-5 with TRBJ1-5, with TRBD1 identical over 7 bases. The length of the CDR3 is 15 residues. Germline assignment: CDR1 MNHEY and CDR2 SVGAGI. V shed 0 bases, J shed 6 bases, and the junction held 5 bases outside the gene matches. The CDR3 nucleotides are TGTGCCAGCAGTTACTCGAGGGGGCGGGGTCAGCCCCAGCATTTT. It specifies CASSYSRGRGQPQHF.

This chain connects TRBV11-3 to TRBJ1-6; possibly TRBD1 for D (5 bases). Trimming removed 5 bases at V and 13 bases at J, with 9 bases between. From germline, CDR1 is SGHNT and CDR2 YENEEA. The CDR3 runs to 11 residues. DNA for the CDR3: TGTGCCAGCAGCCAGGGAGGGCCCCTCCACTTT. As protein: CASSQGGPLHF.

The rearrangement uses TRBV6-1 and TRBJ1-1; TRBD1 matches 7 bases. The trim removed 7 bases at V and 0 bases at J, leaving 8 bases unmatched. Germline CDR1 reads MNHNS; CDR2 reads SASEGT. The CDR3 runs to 15 residues. CDR3 DNA: TGTGCCAGCACTGCCGCCGGGACAGTGAACACTGAAGCTTTCTTT. This codes for CASTAAGTVNTEAFF.

The chain is built from TRBV10-3 and TRBJ1-2, with a weak D call TRBD1 (6 bases). Germline values: CDR1 ENHRY, CDR2 SYGVKD. V gave up 4 bases and J gave up 1 base, with 25 bases separating them. The CDR3 loop spans 19 amino acids. The CDR3 nucleotides are TGTGCCATCAGTGGAGTCCGTGGGGGCTACACAGATAATAACTATGGCTACACCTTC. It encodes CAISGVRGGYTDNNYGYTF.

The rearrangement uses TRBV28 and TRBJ2-1; TRBD1 agrees at 8 bases. The CDR3 has 15 residues. Germline loops: CDR1 MDHEN, CDR2 SYDVKM. V lost 4 bases to trimming and J lost 6 bases; unmatched junction nucleotides: 8. The CDR3 is CASSSRTGLINEQFF. In DNA, the CDR3 is TGTGCCAGCAGTTCCCGGACAGGGCTAATCAATGAGCAGTTCTTC.

The chain employs TRBV18 and TRBJ2-7; TRBD1 is a possible D gene (5 bases). V lost 1 base and J 4 bases, leaving 11 bases between the germline ends. In germline, CDR1 is KGHSH, CDR2 LQKENI. This CDR3 is built from 14 residues. The CDR3 loop reads CASSPRQSPYEQYF. CDR3 bases: TGTGCCAGCTCACCACGACAGTCTCCTTACGAGCAGTACTTC.

The genes are TRBV9 and TRBJ2-3, with 9 bases that match TRBD2. Trimming removed 0 bases from V and 1 base from J; junction bases left unmatched: 3. Germline V gene data show CDR1 as SGDLS and CDR2 as YYNGEE. This CDR3 comprises 16 residues. CDR3 nucleotides: TGTGCCAGCAGCGTAGCTAGCGGGGCTGGCACAGATACGCAGTATTTT. Amino acids: CASSVASGAGTDTQYF.

A remark on this clone: Distinct nucleotide sequences in the sample also encode this CDR3. The CDR3 DNA sequence: TGTGCCAGCAGCTTCCTTCCCGGGACAGGCACAGATACGCAGTATTTT. It codes for CASSFLPGTGTDTQYF. V gene TRBV7-2 combines with J gene TRBJ2-3, with 7 bases lining up with TRBD1. CDR3 length: 16 amino acids. Per the germline V gene, CDR1 is SGHTA and CDR2 is FQGNSA. Germline trimming cut 3 bases from V and 1 base from J; bases unmatched to any gene: 7.

This clone was observed once. The junction does not match germline at one end; this may be a read error. The rearrangement joins TRBV6-6 to TRBJ1-1; D remains unclear. CDR3 length: 14 amino acids. Germline V gene lookup returns CDR1 MNHNY and CDR2 SVGAGI (reference sequence). The CDR3 DNA is TGTGCCAGCAGTGTACCAAGGGAGCACACTGAAGCTTCCTTT. It encodes CASSVPREHTEASF.